This record looks at one T cell receptor beta chain sequence and its context. This record comes from a study of cytomegalovirus exposure and HLA in healthy donors. PCR employed 60 Vbeta and 13 Jbeta primers. Sequencing used immunoSEQ multiplex PCR; TCRdb keeps in-frame clones, though not all of them. The data show about 140,000 clones, with roughly 83% seen just once and about 3.4% held by the top ten. The CDR3 is 17 amino acids. The ends lost 3 bases at V and 3 bases at J; junction bases unmatched: 7. CDR1 SEHNR and CDR2 FQNEAQ come from the germline V gene (reference sequence). The sample comprised PBMCs. This TCR was sampled from a female donor in good health and CMV-seronegative. The V gene is TRBV7-9, the J gene TRBJ1-3, with TRBD1 identical over 11 bases. The CDR3 region has the DNA TGTGCCAGCAGCTTTGCCGGGACAGGGGGGATTGGAAACACCATATATTTT. Residues: CASSFAGTGGIGNTIYF.